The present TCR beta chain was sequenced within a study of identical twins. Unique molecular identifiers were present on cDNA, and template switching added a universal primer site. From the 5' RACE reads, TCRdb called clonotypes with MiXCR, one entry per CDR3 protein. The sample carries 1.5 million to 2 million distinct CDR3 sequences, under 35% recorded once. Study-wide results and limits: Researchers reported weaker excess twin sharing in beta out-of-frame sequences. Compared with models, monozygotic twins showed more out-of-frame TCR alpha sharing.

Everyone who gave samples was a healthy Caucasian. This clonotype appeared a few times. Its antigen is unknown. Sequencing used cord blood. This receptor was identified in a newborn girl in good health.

CDR3 nucleotides: TGTGCCAGCAGAAGGGACTCACTAACGGGGAACACTGAAGCTTTCTTT. Translated: CASRRDSLTGNTEAFF. V gene TRBV12-3 or TRBV12-4 combines with J gene TRBJ1-1; D may be TRBD1 (5 bases). The V gene lost 6 bases and the J gene lost 1 base, with 18 bases spanning the gap. The CDR3 consists of 16 residues.